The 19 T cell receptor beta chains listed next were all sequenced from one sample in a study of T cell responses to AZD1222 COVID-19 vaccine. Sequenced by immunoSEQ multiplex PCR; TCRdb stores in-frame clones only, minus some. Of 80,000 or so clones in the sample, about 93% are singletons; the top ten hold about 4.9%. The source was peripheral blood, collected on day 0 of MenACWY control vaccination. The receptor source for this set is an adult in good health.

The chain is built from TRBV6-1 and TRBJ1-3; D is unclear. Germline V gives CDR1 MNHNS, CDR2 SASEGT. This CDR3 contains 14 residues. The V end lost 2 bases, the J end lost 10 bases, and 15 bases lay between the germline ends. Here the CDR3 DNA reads TGTGCCAGCAGTGAATCCTCCGGTGGCAGGACCATATATTTT. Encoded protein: CASSESSGGRTIYF.

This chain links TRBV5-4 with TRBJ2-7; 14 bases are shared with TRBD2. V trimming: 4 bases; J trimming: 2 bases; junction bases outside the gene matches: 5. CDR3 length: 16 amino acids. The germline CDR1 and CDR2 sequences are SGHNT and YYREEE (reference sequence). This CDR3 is CASSPETSGRAYEQYF. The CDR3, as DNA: TGTGCCAGCAGCCCGGAGACTAGCGGGAGGGCCTACGAGCAGTACTTC. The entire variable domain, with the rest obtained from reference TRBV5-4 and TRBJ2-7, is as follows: ETGVTQSPTHLIKTRGQQVTLRCSSQSGHNTVSWYQQALGQGPQFIFQYYREEENGRGNFPPRFSGLQFPNYSSELNVNALELDDSALYLCASSPETSGRAYEQYFGPGTRLTVT.

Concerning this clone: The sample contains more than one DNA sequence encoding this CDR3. CDR3: CASSTTSGSYNEQFF. CDR3 bases: TGTGCCAGTAGTACTACTAGCGGCTCCTACAATGAGCAGTTCTTC. The chain combines TRBV19 with TRBJ2-1, with 8 bases fitting TRBD2. Trimming removed 4 bases from V and 0 bases from J; junction bases left unmatched: 2. Germline V CDR1 and CDR2: LNHDA, SQIVND (reference sequence). The CDR3 covers 15 residues.

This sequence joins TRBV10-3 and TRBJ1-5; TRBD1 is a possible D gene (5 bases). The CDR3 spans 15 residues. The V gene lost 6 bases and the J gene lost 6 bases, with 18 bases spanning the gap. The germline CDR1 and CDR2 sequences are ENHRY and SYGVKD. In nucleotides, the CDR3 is TGTGCCATCAGGAGCTCCCTACAGGACGGTCAGCCCCAGCATTTT. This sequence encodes CAIRSSLQDGQPQHF.

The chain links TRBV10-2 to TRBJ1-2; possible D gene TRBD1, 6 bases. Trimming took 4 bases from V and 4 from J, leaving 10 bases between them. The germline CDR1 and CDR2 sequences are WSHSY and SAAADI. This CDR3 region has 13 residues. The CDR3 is CASSGGGSYGYTF. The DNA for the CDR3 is TGCGCCAGCAGTGGAGGGGGAAGCTATGGCTACACCTTC.

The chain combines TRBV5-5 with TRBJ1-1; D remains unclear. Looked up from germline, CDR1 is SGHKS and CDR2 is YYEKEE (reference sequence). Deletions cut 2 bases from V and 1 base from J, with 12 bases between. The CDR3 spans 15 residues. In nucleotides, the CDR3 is TGTGCCAGCAGCTTTATTTGGTCAGGGAACACTGAAGCTTTCTTT. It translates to CASSFIWSGNTEAFF.

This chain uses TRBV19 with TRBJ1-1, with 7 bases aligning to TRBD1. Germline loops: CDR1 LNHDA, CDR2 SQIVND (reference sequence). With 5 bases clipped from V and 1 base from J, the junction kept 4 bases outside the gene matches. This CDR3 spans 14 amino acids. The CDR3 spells CASSLYRGNTEAFF. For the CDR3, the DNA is TGTGCCAGTAGTCTATACAGGGGGAACACTGAAGCTTTCTTT.

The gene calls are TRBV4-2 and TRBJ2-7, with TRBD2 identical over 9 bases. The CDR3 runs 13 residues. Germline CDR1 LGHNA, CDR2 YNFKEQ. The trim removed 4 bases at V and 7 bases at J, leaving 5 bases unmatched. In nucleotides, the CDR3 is TGTGCCAGCAGCCCGGGACTAGCCGGGGAGCAGTACTTC. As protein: CASSPGLAGEQYF.

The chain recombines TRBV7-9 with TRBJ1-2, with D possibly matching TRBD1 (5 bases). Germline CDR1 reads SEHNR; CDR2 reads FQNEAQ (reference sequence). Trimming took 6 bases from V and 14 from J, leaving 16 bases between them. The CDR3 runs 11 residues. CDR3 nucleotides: TGTGCCAGCAGTCCCGGGACCTCTGTAACCTTC. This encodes CASSPGTSVTF.

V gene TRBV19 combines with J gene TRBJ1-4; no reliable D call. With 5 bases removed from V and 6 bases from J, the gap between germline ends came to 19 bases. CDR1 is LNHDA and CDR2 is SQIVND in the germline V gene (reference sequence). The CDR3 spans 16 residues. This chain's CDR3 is CASSSRQVTGDEKLFF. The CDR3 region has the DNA TGTGCCAGTAGTTCGCGTCAGGTGACGGGAGATGAAAAACTGTTTTTT.

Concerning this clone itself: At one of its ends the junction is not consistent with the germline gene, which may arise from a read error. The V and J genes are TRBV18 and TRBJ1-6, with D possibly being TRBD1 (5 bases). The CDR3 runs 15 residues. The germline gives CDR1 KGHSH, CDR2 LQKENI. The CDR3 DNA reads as TGTGCCAGCTCACCAGTTGGGACGGGCAATTCGCCCCTCCACTTT. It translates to CASSPVGTGNSPLHF. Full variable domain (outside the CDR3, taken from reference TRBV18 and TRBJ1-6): NAGVMQNPRHLVRRRGQEARLRCSPMKGHSHVYWYRQLPEEGLKFMVYLQKENIIDESGMPKERFSAEFPKEGPSILRIQQVVRGDSAAYFCASSPVGTGNSPLHFGNGTRLTVT.

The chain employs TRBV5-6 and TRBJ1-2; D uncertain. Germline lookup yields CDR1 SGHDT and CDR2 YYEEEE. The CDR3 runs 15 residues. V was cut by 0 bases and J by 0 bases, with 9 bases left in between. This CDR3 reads CASSLAQPSNYGYTF. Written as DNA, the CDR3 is TGTGCCAGCAGCTTGGCACAGCCTTCTAACTATGGCTACACCTTC.

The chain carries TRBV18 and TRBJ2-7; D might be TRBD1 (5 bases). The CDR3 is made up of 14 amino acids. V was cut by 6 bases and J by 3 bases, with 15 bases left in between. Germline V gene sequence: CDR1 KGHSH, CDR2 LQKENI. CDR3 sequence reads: CASSSTGRNYEQYF. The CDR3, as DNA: TGTGCCAGCTCGTCAACAGGCCGGAACTACGAGCAGTACTTC.

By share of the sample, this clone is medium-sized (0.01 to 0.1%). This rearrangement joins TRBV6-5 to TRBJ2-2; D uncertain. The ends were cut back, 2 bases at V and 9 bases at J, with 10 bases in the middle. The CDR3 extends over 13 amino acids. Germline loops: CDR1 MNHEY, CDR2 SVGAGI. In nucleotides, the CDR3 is TGTGCCAGCAGTTACACCGGCCAACGGGAGCTGTTTTTT. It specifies CASSYTGQRELFF.

CDR3 region: CASSLTGQDGYTF. The CDR3 DNA reads as TGTGCCAGCAGTTTGACAGGGCAGGATGGCTACACCTTC. J is TRBJ1-2 and V is TRBV6-5; TRBD1 matches 7 bases. V trimming: 4 bases; J trimming: 6 bases; junction bases outside the gene matches: 5. This CDR3 comprises 13 residues. Per the germline V gene, CDR1 is MNHEY and CDR2 is SVGAGI.

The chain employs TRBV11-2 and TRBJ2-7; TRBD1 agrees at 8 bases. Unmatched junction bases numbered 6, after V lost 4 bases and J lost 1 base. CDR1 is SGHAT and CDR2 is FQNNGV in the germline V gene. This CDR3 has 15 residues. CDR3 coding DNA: TGTGCCAGCAGCTCTTACAGGGGGTCGTCCTACGAGCAGTACTTC. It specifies CASSSYRGSSYEQYF.

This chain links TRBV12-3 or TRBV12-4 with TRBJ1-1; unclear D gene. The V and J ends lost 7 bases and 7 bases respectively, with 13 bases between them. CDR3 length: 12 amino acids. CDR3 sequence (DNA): TGTGCCAGCACCCCCGGTGTCGTTGAAGCTTTCTTT. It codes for CASTPGVVEAFF.

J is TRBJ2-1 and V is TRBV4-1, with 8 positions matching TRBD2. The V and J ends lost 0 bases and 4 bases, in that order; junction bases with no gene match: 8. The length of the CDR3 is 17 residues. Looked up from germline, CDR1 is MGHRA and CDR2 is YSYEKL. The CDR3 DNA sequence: TGCGCCAGCAGCCAAGAATTACTAGCGGAAGTTTACAATGAGCAGTTCTTC. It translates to CASSQELLAEVYNEQFF.

The DNA for the CDR3 is TGTGCCAGCAGCCCCGCTCTGGGACAGGGGGCCCGGAGCTCCTACGAGCAGTACTTC. It is translated as CASSPALGQGARSSYEQYF. The chain has TRBV7-2 and TRBJ2-7, with 12 bases lining up with TRBD1. The CDR3 has 19 amino acids. V lost 5 bases to trimming and J lost 0 bases; unmatched junction nucleotides: 14. Germline V gene data show CDR1 as SGHTA and CDR2 as FQGNSA.